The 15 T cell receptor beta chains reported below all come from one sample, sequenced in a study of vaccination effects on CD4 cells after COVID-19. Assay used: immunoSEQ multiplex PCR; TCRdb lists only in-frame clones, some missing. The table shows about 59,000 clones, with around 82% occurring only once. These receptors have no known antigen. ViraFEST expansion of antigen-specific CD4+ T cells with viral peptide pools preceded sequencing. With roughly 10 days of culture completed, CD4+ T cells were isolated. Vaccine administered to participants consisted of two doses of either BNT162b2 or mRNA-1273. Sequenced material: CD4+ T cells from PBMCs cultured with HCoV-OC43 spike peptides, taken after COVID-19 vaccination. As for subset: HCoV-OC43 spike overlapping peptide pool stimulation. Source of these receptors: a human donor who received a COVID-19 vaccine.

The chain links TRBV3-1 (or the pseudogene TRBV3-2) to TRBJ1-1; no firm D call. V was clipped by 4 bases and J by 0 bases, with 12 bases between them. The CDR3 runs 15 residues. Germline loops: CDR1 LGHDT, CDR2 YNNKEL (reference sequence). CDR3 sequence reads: CASSLRTVMNTEAFF. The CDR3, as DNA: TGTGCCAGCAGCCTGCGGACGGTCATGAACACTGAAGCTTTCTTT.

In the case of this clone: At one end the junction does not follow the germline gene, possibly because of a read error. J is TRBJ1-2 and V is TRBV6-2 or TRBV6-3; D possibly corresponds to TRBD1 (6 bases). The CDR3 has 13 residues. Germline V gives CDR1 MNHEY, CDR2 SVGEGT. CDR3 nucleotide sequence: TGTGCCAGCAGTAAGATCACAGGGAGCGGCTATACCTTC. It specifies CASSKITGSGYTF.

The CDR3: CASSYGRTSGVTYEQYV. The CDR3 coding sequence is TGTGCCAGCAGTTACGGCCGAACTAGCGGGGTGACCTACGAGCAGTACGTC. The chain joins TRBV6-2 or TRBV6-3 to TRBJ2-7; 10 nucleotides line up with TRBD2. Per the germline V gene, CDR1 is MNHEY and CDR2 is SVGEGT. After removal of 2 bases from V and 2 bases from J, the junction contained 9 bases not matched to a gene. The CDR3 extends over 17 amino acids.

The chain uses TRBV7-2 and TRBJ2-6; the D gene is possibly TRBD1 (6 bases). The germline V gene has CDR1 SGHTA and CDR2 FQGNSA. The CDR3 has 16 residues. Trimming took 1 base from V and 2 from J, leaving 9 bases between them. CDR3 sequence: CASSLDGQTGANVLTF. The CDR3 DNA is TGTGCCAGCAGCTTAGACGGACAGACTGGGGCCAACGTCCTGACTTTC. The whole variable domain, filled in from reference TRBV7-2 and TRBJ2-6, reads GAGVSQSPSNKVTEKGKDVELRCDPISGHTALYWYRQSLGQGLEFLIYFQGNSAPDKSGLPSDRFSAERTGGSVSTLTIQRTQQEDSAVYLCASSLDGQTGANVLTFGAGSRLTVL.

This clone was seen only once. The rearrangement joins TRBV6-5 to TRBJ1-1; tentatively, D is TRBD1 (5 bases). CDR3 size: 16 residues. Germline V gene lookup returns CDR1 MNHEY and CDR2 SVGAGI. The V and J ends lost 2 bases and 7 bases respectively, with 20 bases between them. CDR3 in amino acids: CASSYQIFRAGGEAFF. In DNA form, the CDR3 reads TGTGCCAGCAGTTACCAAATTTTCAGGGCAGGAGGTGAAGCTTTCTTT.

CDR3 sequence: CASSPRPQGYGYTF. DNA of the CDR3: TGTGCCAGCAGTCCGCGGCCCCAGGGGTATGGCTACACCTTC. The chain uses TRBV7-2 and TRBJ1-2, with a weak D call TRBD1 (6 bases). The CDR3 sequence is 14 residues long. Trimming took off 6 bases at V and 5 bases at J, with 16 bases between the two ends. Germline assignment: CDR1 SGHTA and CDR2 FQGNSA. The full variable domain, in which reference TRBV7-2 and TRBJ1-2 provide the parts outside the CDR3, is GAGVSQSPSNKVTEKGKDVELRCDPISGHTALYWYRQSLGQGLEFLIYFQGNSAPDKSGLPSDRFSAERTGGSVSTLTIQRTQQEDSAVYLCASSPRPQGYGYTFGSGTRLTVV.

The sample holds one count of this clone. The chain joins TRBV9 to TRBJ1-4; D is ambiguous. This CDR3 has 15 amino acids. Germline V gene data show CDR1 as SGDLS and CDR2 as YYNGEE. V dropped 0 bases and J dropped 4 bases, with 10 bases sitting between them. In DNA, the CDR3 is TGTGCCAGCAGCGTAGATCCCCGAGATAATGAAAAACTGTTTTTT. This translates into CASSVDPRDNEKLFF.

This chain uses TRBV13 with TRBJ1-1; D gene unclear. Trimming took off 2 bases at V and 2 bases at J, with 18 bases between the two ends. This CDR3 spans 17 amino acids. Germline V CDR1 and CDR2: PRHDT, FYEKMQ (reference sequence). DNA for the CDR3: TGTGCCAGCAGCTTACGGTTGGCAACGCAAAGAAACACTGAAGCTTTCTTT. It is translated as CASSLRLATQRNTEAFF.

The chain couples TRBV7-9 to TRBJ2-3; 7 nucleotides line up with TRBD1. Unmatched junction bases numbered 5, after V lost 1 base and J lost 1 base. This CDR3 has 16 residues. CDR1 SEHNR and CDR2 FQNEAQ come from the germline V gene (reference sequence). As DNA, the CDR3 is TGTGCCAGCAGCTTAGGTGTAGGGGGCGGCACAGATACGCAGTATTTT. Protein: CASSLGVGGGTDTQYF.

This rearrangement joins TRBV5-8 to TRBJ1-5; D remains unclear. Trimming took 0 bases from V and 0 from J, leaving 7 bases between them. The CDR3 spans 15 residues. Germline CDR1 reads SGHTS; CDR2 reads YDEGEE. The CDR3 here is CASSLGVLSNQPQHF. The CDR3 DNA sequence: TGTGCCAGCAGCTTGGGGGTACTTAGCAATCAGCCCCAGCATTTT.

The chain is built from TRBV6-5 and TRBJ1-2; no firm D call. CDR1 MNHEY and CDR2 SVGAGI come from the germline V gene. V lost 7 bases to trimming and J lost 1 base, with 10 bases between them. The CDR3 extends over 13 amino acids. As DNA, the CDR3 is TGTGCCAGCACCTTCGGGAATAACTATGGCTACACCTTC. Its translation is CASTFGNNYGYTF.

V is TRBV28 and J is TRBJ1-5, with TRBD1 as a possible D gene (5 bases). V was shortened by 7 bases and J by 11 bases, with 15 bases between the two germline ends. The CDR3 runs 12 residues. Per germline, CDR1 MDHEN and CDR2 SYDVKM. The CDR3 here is CASISNRYAQHF. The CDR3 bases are TGTGCCAGCATTTCGAACAGGTACGCCCAGCATTTT.

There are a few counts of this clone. CDR3 coding DNA: TGTGCCAGCAGCTTGGGACAGCTTCAGCTCAATCAGCCCCAGCATTTT. Its translation: CASSLGQLQLNQPQHF. The chain carries TRBV3-1 (or the pseudogene TRBV3-2) and TRBJ1-5; TRBD1 agrees at 7 bases. The CDR3 length is 16 residues. V shed 5 bases and J 3 bases; nucleotides not matched to a gene: 10. Per the germline V gene, CDR1 is LGHDT and CDR2 is YNNKEL (reference sequence).

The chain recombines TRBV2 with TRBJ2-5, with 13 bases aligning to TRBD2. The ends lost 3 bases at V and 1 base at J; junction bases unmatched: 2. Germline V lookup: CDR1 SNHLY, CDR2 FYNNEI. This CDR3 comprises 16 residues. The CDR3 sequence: CASSDGLAGAQETQYF. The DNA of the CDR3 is TGTGCCAGCAGTGACGGACTAGCGGGGGCCCAAGAGACCCAGTACTTC.

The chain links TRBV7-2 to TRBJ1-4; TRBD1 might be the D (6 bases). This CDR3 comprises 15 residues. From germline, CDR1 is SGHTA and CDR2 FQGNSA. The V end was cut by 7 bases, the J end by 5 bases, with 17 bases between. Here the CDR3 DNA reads TGTGCCAGCACTTCGATGGACAGAAGAAATGAAAAACTGTTTTTT. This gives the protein CASTSMDRRNEKLFF.